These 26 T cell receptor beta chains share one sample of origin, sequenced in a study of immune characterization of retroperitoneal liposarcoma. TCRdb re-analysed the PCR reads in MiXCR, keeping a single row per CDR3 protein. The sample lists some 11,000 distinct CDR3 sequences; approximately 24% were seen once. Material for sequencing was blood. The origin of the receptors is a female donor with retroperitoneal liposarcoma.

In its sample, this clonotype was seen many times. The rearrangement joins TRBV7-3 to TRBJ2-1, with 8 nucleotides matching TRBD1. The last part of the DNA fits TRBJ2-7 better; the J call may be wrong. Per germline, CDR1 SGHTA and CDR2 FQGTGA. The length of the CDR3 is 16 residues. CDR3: CASSPNRHGQGREQYF. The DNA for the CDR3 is TGTGCCAGCAGCCCTAACCGGCATGGACAGGGTCGCGAGCAGTACTTC.

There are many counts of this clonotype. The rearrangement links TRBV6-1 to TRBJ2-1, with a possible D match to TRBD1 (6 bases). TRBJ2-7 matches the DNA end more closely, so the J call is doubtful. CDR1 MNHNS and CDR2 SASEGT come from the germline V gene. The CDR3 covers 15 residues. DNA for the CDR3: TGTGCCAGCAGGGTGGACAGATCTGTTTCAAATGAGCAGTACTTC. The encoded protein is CASRVDRSVSNEQYF.

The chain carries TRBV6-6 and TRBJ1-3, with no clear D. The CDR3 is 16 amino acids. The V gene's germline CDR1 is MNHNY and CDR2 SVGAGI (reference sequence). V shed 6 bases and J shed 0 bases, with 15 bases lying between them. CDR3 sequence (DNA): TGTGCCAGCAGCTTCGGTGGGTCAGCCTCTGGAAACACCATATATTTT. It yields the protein CASSFGGSASGNTIYF.

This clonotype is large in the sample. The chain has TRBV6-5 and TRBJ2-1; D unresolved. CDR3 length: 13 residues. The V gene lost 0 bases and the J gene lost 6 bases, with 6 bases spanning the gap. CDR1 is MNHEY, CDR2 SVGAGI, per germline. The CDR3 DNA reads TGTGCCAGCAGTTACTCGGTCGGCAATGAGCAGTTCTTC. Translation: CASSYSVGNEQFF.

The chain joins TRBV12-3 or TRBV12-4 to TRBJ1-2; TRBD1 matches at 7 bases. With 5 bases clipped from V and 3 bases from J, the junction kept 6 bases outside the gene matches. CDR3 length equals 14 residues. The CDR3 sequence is CASSPGTVDYGYTF. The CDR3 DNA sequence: TGTGCCAGCAGTCCCGGGACAGTGGACTATGGCTACACCTTC.

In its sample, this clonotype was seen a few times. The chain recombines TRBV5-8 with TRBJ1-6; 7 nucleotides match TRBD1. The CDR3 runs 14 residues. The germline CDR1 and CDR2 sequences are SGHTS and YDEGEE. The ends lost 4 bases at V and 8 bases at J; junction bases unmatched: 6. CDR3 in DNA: TGTGCCAGCAGCGCCGGGACAGTATATTCACCCCTCCACTTT. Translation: CASSAGTVYSPLHF. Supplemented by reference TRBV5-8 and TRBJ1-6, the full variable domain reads EAGVTQSPTHLIKTRGQQATLRCSPISGHTSVYWYQQALGLGLQFLLWYDEGEERNRGNFPPRFSGRQFPNYSSELNVNALELEDSALYLCASSAGTVYSPLHFGNGTRLTVT.

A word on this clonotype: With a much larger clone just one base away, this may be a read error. The DNA for the CDR3 is TGTGCCAGCAGTTACACGTCTAGCGGGAGCAACGAGCAGTTCTTC. Translating it yields CASSYTSSGSNEQFF. This sequence joins TRBV6-5 and TRBJ2-1, with TRBD2 matching over 10 bases. From germline, CDR1 is MNHEY and CDR2 SVGAGI. V shed 2 bases, J shed 10 bases, and the junction held 8 bases outside the gene matches. CDR3 length equals 15 residues.

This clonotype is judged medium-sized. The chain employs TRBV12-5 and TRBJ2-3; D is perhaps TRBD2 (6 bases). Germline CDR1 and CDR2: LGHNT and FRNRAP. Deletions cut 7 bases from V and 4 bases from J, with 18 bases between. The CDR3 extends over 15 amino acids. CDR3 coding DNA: TGTGCTAGTGCCCGGAGGGCAGGACCATCAGATACGCAGTATTTT. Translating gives CASARRAGPSDTQYF. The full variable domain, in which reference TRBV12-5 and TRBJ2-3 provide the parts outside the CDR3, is DARVTQTPRHKVTEMGQEVTMRCQPILGHNTVFWYRQTMMQGLELLAYFRNRAPLDDSGMPKDRFSAEMPDATLATLKIQPSEPRDSAVYFCASARRAGPSDTQYFGPGTRLTVL.

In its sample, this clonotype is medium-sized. The CDR3 region has the DNA TGTGCCAGCAGTGGGACCCAGGGACTAGCGGGAGTATTAGGCCACAATGAGCAGTTCTTC. It yields the protein CASSGTQGLAGVLGHNEQFF. The chain has TRBV25-1 and TRBJ2-1; TRBD2 aligns across 14 bases. The ends lost 4 bases at V and 5 bases at J; junction bases unmatched: 16. CDR3 length: 20 amino acids. Germline CDR1 is MGHDK and CDR2 is SYGVNS.

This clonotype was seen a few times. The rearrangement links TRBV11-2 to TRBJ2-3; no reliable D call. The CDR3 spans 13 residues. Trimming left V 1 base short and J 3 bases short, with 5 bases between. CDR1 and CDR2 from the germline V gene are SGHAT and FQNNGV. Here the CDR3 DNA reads TGTGCCAGCAGCTTAGGACCAACAGATACGCAGTATTTT. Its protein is CASSLGPTDTQYF.

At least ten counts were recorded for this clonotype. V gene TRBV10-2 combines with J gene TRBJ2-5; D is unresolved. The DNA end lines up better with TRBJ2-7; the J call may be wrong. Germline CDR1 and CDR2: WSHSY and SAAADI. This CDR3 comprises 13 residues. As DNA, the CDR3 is TGCGCCAGCACCGACCAAAGACCAGGCGAGCAGTACTTC. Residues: CASTDQRPGEQYF.

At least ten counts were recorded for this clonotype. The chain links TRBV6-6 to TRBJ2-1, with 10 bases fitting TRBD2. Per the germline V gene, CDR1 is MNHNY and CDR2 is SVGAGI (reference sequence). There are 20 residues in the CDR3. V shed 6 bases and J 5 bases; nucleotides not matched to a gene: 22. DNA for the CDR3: TGTGCCAGCAGAGTTACATGGGACGTAATTGGGACTAGCGATAACAATGAGCAGTTCTTC. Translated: CASRVTWDVIGTSDNNEQFF.

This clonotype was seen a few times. CDR3 amino acids: CASTVAGSNNEQFF. For the CDR3, the DNA is TGTGCCAGCACGGTAGCGGGGAGTAACAATGAGCAGTTCTTC. This chain connects TRBV12-3 or TRBV12-4 to TRBJ2-1, with TRBD2 matching over 8 bases. V trimming: 7 bases; J trimming: 5 bases; junction bases outside the gene matches: 7. The CDR3 totals 14 residues.

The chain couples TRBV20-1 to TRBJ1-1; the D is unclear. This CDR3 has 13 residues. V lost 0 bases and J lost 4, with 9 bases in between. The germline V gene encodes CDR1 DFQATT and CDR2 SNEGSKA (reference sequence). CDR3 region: CSAREGSGTEAFF. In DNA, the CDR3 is TGCAGTGCTAGAGAGGGATCGGGCACTGAAGCTTTCTTT.

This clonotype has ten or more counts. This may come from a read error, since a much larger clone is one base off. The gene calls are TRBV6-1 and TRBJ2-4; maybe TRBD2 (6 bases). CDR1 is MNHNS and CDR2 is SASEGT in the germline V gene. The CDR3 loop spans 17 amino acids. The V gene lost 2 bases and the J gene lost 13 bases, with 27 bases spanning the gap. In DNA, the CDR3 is TGTGCCAGCAGTGAAATCTCGCGACCGGCGGGCGGGAATGAGCAGTACTTC. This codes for CASSEISRPAGGNEQYF.

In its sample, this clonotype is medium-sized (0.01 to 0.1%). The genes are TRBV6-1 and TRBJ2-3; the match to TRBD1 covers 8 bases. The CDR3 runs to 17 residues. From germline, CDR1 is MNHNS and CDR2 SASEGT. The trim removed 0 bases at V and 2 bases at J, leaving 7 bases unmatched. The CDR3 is CASSEARGQGPTDTQYF. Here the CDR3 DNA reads TGTGCCAGCAGTGAAGCTCGAGGACAGGGCCCCACAGATACGCAGTATTTT.

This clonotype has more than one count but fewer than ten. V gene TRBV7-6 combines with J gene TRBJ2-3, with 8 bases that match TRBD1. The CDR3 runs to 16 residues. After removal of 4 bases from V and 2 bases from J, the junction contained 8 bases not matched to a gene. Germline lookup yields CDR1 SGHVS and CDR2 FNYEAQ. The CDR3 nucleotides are TGTGCCAGCAGCTCCCGGACAGGGCACTCCACAGATACGCAGTATTTT. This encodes CASSSRTGHSTDTQYF.

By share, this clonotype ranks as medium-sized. CDR3 region: CASGARGGGFF. The CDR3 DNA is TGTGCCAGCGGGGCCAGGGGCGGTGGGTTCTTC. The rearrangement joins TRBV27 to TRBJ2-1; a possible D gene is TRBD1 (6 bases). The CDR3 loop spans 11 amino acids. Germline V gene lookup returns CDR1 MNHEY and CDR2 SMNVEV (reference sequence). V was pared by 8 bases and J by 15 bases, with 17 bases between.

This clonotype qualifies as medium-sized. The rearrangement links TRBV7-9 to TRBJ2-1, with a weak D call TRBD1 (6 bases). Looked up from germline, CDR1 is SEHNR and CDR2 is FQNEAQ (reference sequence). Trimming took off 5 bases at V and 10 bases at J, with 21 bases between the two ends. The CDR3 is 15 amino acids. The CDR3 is CASSKWQGSSYEQFF. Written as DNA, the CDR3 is TGTGCCAGCAGCAAGTGGCAGGGGAGCTCCTACGAGCAGTTCTTC.

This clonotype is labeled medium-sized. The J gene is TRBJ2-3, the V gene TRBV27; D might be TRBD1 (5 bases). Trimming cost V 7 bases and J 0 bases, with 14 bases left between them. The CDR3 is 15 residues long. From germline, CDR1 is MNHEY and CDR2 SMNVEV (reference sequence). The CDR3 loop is CASNDRQSSTDTQYF. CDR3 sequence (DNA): TGTGCCAGCAACGATCGACAGTCTAGCACAGATACGCAGTATTTT.

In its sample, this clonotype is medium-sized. DNA for the CDR3: TGTGCCAGCTCGGGAACCCCAGCAGATACGCAGTATTTT. It is translated as CASSGTPADTQYF. The rearrangement uses TRBV6-1 and TRBJ2-3, with D perhaps matching TRBD2 (5 bases). The CDR3 contains 13 residues. V lost 8 bases to trimming and J lost 4 bases, with 13 bases between them. Germline CDR1 and CDR2: MNHNS and SASEGT.

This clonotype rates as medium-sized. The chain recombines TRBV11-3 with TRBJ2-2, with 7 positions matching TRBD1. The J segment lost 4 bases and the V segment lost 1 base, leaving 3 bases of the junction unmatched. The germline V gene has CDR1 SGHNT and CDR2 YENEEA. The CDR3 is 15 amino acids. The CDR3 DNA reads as TGTGCCAGCAGCTTAGGACAGGGCCTCACCGGGGAGCTGTTTTTT. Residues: CASSLGQGLTGELFF. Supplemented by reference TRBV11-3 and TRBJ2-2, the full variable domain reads EAGVVQSPRYKIIEKKQPVAFWCNPISGHNTLYWYLQNLGQGPELLIRYENEEAVDDSQLPKDRFSAERLKGVDSTLKIQPAELGDSAVYLCASSLGQGLTGELFFGEGSRLTVL.

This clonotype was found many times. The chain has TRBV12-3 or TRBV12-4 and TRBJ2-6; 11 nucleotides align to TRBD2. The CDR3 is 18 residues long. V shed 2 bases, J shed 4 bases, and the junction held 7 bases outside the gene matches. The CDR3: CASSLKLAGGLGANVLTF. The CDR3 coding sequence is TGTGCCAGCAGTTTAAAGCTAGCGGGAGGTCTCGGGGCCAACGTCCTGACTTTC.

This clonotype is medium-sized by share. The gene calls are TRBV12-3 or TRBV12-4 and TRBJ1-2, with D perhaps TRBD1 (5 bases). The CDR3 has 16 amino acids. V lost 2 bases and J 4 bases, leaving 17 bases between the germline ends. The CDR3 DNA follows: TGTGCCAGCAGTTTAAGGGCAGGGAGATACGCCTATGGCTACACCTTC. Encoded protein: CASSLRAGRYAYGYTF.

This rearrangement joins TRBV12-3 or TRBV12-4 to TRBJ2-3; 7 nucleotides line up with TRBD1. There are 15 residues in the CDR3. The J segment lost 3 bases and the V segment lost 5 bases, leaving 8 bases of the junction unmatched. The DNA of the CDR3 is TGTGCCAGCAGTCAGACAGGGAGTACGACAGATACGCAGTATTTT. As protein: CASSQTGSTTDTQYF.

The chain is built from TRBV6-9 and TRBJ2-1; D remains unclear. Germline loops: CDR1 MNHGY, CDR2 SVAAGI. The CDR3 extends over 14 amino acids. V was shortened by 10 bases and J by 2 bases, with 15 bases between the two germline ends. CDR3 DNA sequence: TGTGCCAACTCAAGGGCTAAGGCCTACAATGAGCAGTTCTTC. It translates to CANSRAKAYNEQFF.